This T cell receptor (beta chain) was identified in a study of Tregs in tolerant kidney transplant recipients. From germline, CDR1 is MNHEY and CDR2 SMNVEV (reference sequence). Trimming at V came to 3 bases and at J to 2 bases, leaving 2 bases not matched to a gene. The length of the CDR3 is 14 residues. The protocol was immunoSEQ multiplex PCR, while the TCRdb copy is restricted to in-frame clones and leaves out a portion. The table has around 70,000 clones, roughly 92% seen once. The sequencing here drew on CD8+ T cells from blood, taken before the transplant. This clonotype was obtained from a human donor who received a combined kidney and bone marrow transplant. The gene calls are TRBV27 and TRBJ2-7; 9 positions match TRBD2. CDR3 sequence reads: CASSLVAGAYEQYF. The CDR3 DNA is TGTGCCAGCAGTTTGGTAGCGGGGGCCTACGAGCAGTACTTC.